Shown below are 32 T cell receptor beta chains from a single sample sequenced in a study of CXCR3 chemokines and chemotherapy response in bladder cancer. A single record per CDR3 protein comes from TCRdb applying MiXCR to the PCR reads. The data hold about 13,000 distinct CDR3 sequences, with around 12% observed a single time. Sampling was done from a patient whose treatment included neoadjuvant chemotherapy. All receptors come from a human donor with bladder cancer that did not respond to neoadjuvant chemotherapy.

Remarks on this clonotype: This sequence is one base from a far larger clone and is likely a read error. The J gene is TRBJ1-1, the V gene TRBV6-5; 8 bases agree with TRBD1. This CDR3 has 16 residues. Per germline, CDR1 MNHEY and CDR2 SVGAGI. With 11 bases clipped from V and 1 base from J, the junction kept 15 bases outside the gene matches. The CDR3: CAGRPYLDRGNTEAFF. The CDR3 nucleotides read TGTGCCGGCCGCCCTTATTTAGACAGGGGGAACACTGAAGCTTTCTTT.

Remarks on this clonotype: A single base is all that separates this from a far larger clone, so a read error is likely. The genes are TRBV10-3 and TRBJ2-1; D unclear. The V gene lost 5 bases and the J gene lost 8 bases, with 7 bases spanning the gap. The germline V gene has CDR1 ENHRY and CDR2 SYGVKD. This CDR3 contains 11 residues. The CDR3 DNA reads TGTGCCATCAGTTACCGGGATGAGCAGTTCTTC. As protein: CAISYRDEQFF.

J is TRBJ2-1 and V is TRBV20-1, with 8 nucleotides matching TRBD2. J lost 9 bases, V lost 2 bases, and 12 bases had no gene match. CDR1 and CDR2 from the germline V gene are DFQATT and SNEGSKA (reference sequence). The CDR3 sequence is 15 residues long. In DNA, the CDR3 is TGCAGTGCTAGACTTACCGGAACTAGCGGCGGTGAGCAGTTCTTC. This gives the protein CSARLTGTSGGEQFF.

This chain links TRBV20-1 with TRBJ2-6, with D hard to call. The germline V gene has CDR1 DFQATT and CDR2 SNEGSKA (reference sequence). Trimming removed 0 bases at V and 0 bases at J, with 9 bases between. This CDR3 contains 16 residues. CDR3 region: CSARDAGGSGANVLTF. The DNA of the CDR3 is TGCAGTGCTAGAGATGCCGGCGGCTCTGGGGCCAACGTCCTGACTTTC.

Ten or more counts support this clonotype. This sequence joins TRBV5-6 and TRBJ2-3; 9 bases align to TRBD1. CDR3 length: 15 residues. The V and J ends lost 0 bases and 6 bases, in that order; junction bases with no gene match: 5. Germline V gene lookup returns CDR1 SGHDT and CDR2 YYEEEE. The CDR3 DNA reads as TGTGCCAGCAGCTTGGGACAGGGGGTGAAGGATACGCAGTATTTT. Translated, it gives CASSLGQGVKDTQYF. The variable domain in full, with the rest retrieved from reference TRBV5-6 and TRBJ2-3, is DAGVTQSPTHLIKTRGQQVTLRCSPKSGHDTVSWYQQALGQGPQFIFQYYEEEERQRGNFPDRFSGHQFPNYSSELNVNALLLGDSALYLCASSLGQGVKDTQYFGPGTRLTVL.

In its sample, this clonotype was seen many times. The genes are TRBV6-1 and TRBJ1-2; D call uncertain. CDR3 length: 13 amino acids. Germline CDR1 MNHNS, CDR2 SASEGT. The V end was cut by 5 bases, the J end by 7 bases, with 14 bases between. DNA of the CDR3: TGTGCCAGCAGTATCAGTCGTGAGGGTGGCTACACCTTC. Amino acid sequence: CASSISREGGYTF.

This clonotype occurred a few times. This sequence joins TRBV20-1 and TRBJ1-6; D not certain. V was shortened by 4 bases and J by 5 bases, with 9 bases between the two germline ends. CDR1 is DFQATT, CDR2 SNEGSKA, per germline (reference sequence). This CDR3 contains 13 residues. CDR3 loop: CSANGRDNSPLHF. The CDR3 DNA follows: TGCAGTGCTAATGGACGGGATAATTCACCCCTCCACTTT.

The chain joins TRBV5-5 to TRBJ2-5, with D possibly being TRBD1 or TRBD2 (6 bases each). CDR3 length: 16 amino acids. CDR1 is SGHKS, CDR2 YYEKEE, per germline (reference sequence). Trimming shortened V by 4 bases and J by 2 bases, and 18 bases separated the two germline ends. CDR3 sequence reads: CASSPRWGALQETQYF. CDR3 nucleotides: TGTGCCAGCAGCCCTCGATGGGGGGCCCTTCAAGAGACCCAGTACTTC.

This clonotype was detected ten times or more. The CDR3 reads CASSPVRGQVGYTF. The CDR3 coding sequence is TGTGCCAGCAGTCCTGTGAGGGGGCAGGTCGGCTACACCTTC. The chain has TRBV12-3 or TRBV12-4 and TRBJ1-2; 7 bases fit TRBD1. Trimming cost V 5 bases and J 8 bases; bases outside gene matches: 11. This CDR3 region has 14 residues.

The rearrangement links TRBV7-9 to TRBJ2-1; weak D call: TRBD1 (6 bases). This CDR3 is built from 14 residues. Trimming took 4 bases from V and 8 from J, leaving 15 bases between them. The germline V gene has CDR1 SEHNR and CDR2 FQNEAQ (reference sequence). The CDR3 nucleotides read TGTGCCAGCAGCTCGCGGGCAGGGGCGGATGAGCAGTTCTTC. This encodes CASSSRAGADEQFF.

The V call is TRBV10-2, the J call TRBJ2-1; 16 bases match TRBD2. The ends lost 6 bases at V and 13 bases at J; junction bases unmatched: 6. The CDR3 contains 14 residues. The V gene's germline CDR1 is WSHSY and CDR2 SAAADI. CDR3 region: CASSPGLAGGEQFF. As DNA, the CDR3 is TGCGCCAGCAGCCCGGGACTAGCGGGAGGGGAACAGTTCTTC.

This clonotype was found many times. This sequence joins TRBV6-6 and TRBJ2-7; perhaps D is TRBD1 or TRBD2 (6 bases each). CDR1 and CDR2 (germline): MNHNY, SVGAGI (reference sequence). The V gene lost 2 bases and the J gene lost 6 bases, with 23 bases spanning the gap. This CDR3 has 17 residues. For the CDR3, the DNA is TGTGCCAGCAGTTACCTCCCTGGGGGGCAGGGGAGCGGCGAGCAGTACTTC. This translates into CASSYLPGGQGSGEQYF.

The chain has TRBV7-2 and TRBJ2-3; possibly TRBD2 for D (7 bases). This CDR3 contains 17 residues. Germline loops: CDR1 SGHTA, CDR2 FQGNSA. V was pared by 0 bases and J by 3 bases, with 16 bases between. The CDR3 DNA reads TGTGCCAGCAGCTTAGCGGGGGGGCCCGGGAATACAGATACGCAGTATTTT. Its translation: CASSLAGGPGNTDTQYF.

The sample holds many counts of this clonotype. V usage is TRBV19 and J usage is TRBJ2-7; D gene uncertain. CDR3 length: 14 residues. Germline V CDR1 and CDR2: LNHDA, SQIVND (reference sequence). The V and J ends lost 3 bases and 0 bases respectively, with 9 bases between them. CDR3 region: CASSMWGSSYEQYF. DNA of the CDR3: TGTGCCAGTAGTATGTGGGGTTCCTCCTACGAGCAGTACTTC.

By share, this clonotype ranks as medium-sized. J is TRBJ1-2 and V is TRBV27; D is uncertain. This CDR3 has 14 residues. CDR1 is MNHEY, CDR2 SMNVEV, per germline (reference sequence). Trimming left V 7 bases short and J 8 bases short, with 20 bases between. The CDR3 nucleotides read TGTGCCAGCATGGCGATAGGAGATTGGCGCGGCTACACCTTC. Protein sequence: CASMAIGDWRGYTF.

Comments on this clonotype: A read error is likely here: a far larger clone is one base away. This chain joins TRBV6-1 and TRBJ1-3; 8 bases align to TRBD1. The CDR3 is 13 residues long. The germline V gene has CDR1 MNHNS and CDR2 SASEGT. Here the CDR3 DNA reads TGTGCCAGCAGGACAGGGGCTGGAAACACCAAATATTTT. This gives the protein CASRTGAGNTKYF.

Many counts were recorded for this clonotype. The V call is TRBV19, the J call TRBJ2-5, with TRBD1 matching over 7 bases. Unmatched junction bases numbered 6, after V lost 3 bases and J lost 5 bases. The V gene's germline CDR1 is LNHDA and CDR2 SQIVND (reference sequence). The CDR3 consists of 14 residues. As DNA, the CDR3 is TGTGCCAGTAGTATTACAGGGGCGCGGGAGACCCAGTACTTC. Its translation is CASSITGARETQYF.

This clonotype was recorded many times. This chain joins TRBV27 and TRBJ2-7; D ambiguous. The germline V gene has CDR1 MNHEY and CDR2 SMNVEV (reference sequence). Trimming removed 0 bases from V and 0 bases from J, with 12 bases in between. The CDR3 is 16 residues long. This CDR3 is CASSLSIVASSYEQYF. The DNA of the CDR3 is TGTGCCAGCAGTTTATCGATAGTGGCGAGCTCCTACGAGCAGTACTTC.

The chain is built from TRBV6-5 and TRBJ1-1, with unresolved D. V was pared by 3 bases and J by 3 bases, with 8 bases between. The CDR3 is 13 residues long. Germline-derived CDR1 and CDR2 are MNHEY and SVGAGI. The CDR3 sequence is CASSYFKDTEAFF. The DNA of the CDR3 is TGTGCCAGCAGTTATTTCAAAGACACTGAAGCTTTCTTT.

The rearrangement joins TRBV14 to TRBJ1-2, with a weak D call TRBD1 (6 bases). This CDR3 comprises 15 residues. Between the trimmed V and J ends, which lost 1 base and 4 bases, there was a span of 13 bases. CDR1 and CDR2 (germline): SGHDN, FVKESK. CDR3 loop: CASSQVSGAVYGYTF. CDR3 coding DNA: TGTGCCAGCAGCCAAGTATCAGGGGCTGTCTATGGCTACACCTTC.

The CDR3 DNA follows: TGTGCTAGTGGTTTGGGTCACATCTTGGGTGAGCAGTACTTC. Amino acids: CASGLGHILGEQYF. The J gene is TRBJ2-7, the V gene TRBV12-5; no definite D call. The V gene lost 1 base and the J gene lost 7 bases, with 14 bases spanning the gap. Germline CDR1 and CDR2: LGHNT and FRNRAP. The length of the CDR3 is 14 residues.

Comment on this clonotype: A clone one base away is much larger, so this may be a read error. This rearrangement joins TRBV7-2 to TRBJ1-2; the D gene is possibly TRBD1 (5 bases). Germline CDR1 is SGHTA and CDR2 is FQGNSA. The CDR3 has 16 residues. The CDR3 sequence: CVSSLAGPGRGGGYTF. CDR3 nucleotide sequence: TGTGTCAGCAGCTTAGCAGGGCCCGGGAGGGGCGGGGGCTACACCTTC.

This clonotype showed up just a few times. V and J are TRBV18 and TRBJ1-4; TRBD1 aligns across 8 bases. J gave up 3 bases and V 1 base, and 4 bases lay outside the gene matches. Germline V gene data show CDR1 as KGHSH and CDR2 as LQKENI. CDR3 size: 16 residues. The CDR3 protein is CASSPLSGGSNEKLFF. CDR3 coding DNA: TGTGCCAGCTCACCACTCTCAGGGGGCTCTAATGAAAAACTGTTTTTT.

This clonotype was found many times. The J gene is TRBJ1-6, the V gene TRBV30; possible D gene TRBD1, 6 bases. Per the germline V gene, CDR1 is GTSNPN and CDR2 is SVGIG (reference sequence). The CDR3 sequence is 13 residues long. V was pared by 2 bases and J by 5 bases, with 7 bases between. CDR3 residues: CAWSRGNNSPLHF. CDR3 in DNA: TGTGCCTGGAGTAGGGGGAATAATTCACCCCTCCACTTT.

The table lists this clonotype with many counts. In DNA form, the CDR3 reads TGTGCCAGCAGCGTGGATCGGCTAGCGGAGACCCAGTACTTC. This encodes CASSVDRLAETQYF. V gene TRBV7-2 combines with J gene TRBJ2-5, with D perhaps TRBD2 (6 bases). The CDR3 loop spans 14 amino acids. Per the germline V gene, CDR1 is SGHTA and CDR2 is FQGNSA. Trimming shortened V by 5 bases and J by 5 bases, and 15 bases separated the two germline ends. Full variable domain (outside the CDR3, taken from reference TRBV7-2 and TRBJ2-5): GAGVSQSPSNKVTEKGKDVELRCDPISGHTALYWYRQSLGQGLEFLIYFQGNSAPDKSGLPSDRFSAERTGGSVSTLTIQRTQQEDSAVYLCASSVDRLAETQYFGPGTRLLVL.

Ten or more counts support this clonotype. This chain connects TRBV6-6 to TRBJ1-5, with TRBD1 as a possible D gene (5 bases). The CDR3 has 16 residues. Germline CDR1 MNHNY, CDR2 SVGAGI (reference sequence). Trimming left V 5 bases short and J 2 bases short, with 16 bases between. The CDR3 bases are TGTGCCAGCAGTCACCAGGGCACGGGGGGCAATCAGCCCCAGCATTTT. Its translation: CASSHQGTGGNQPQHF.

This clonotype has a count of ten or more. The CDR3 nucleotides are TGTGCCAGCAGCGGGGGACAGGGCTTAGAGACCCAGTACTTC. The encoded protein is CASSGGQGLETQYF. The chain has TRBV5-6 and TRBJ2-5; TRBD1 matches at 9 bases. Germline V gene lookup returns CDR1 SGHDT and CDR2 YYEEEE. J was trimmed by 4 bases and V by 4 bases; bases with no gene match: 5. This CDR3 is 14 amino acids long.

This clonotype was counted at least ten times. The CDR3 reads CATSAQGPTDTQYF. The CDR3 DNA reads as TGTGCCACCAGTGCCCAAGGCCCCACAGATACGCAGTATTTT. The rearrangement links TRBV24-1 to TRBJ2-3; D not certain. CDR1 is KGHDR and CDR2 is SFDVKD in the germline V gene. The CDR3 spans 14 residues. V lost 5 bases and J 2 bases, leaving 10 bases between the germline ends.

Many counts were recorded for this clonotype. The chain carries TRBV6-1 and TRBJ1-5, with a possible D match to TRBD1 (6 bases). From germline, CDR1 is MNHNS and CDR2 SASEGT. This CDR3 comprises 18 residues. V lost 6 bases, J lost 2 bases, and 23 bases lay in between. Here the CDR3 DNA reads TGTGCCAGCAGCCCCCCCGCCCTGGACAGCTCTCGCAATCAGCCCCAGCATTTT. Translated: CASSPPALDSSRNQPQHF.

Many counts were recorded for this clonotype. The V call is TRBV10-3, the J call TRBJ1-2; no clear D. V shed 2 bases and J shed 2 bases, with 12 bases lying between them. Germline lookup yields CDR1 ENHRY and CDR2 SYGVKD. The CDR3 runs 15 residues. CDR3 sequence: CAISEAFSGNYGYTF. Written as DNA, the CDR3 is TGTGCCATCAGTGAGGCTTTCTCAGGAAACTATGGCTACACCTTC.

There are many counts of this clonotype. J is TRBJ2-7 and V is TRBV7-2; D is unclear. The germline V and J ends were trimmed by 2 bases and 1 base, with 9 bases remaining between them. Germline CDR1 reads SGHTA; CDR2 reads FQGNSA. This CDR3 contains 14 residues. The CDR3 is CASSLYFLSYEQYF. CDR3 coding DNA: TGTGCCAGCAGCTTATATTTCCTGTCCTACGAGCAGTACTTC.

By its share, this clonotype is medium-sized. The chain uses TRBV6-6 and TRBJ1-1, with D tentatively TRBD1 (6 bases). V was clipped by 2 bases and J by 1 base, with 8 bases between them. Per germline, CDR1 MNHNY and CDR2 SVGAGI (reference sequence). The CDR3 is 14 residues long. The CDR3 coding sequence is TGTGCCAGCAGTTACAGCAGGGGGAACACTGAAGCTTTCTTT. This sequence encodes CASSYSRGNTEAFF.